This T cell receptor (beta chain) emerged from a study of human thymus T cells. Study-level points and caveats: Overlap was high between thymic repertoires from unrelated individuals, as reported in related research.

The CDR3 is made up of 17 amino acids. The germline V and J ends were trimmed by 2 bases and 4 bases, with 18 bases remaining between them. CDR1 and CDR2 (germline): SEHNR, FQNEAQ (reference sequence). Libraries were prepared by immunoSEQ multiplex PCR; TCRdb keeps only in-frame clonotypes and omits some of them. The sample has roughly 86,000 clones; roughly 96% are singletons. Obtained as resections during corrective heart surgery, the thymus tissue was then studied. With regard to this clone: Its antigen is not known.

The V call is TRBV7-9, the J call TRBJ1-3; no reliable D call. The sequenced material came from thymus tissue. This TCR was recovered from a boy less than two years old with a congenital heart defect but otherwise immunologically healthy. This CDR3 reads CASSLSLWTSSGNTIYF. The CDR3 DNA is TGTGCCAGCAGCTTATCGTTATGGACCAGTTCCGGAAACACCATATATTTT.